This T cell receptor beta chain emerged from a study of technical replicates of blood from a few donors. Unmatched junction bases numbered 7, after V lost 4 bases and J lost 2 bases. Germline CDR1 and CDR2: ENHRY and SYGVKD. The CDR3 has 16 amino acids. Only in-frame clones appear in the TCRdb table, and some are missing; sequencing was by immunoSEQ multiplex PCR. In the table there are approximately 75,000 clones, approximately 94% of which are singletons. The origin of this receptor is a human donor in good health. The sample taken for sequencing was T cells isolated from PBMCs. The chain uses TRBV10-3 and TRBJ2-3, with TRBD2 identical over 9 bases. The CDR3 nucleotides are TGTGCCATCAGTGCTAGCGGGATGGTGGTCACAGATACGCAGTATTTT. The encoded protein is CAISASGMVVTDTQYF.